This T cell receptor beta chain was sequenced for a study of blood T cell repertoires in COVID-19. Across the study: The analysed material was cDNA or gDNA that came from T cells, B-cell-depleted T cells, or PBMCs.

Original processing methods: Reference gene primer amplification gave nucleated cell count estimates. Repertoires were generated with immunoSEQ multiplex PCR, while TCRdb's copy carries only in-frame clones and drops some. Clone size and the V and J calls come from that table; the DNA yielded D and trimming. The sample lists some 220,000 clones, approximately 86% occurring once. This clonotype originated in a woman aged 55-69 years with active or convalescent COVID-19. What was sequenced was peripheral blood.

CDR3 DNA sequence: TGTGCCAGCAGGGGGACTAGTCCTGCCTACGAGCAGTACTTC. It codes for CASRGTSPAYEQYF. This rearrangement joins TRBV11-2 to TRBJ2-7, with TRBD2 identical over 8 bases. CDR1 SGHAT and CDR2 FQNNGV come from the germline V gene. This CDR3 is 14 amino acids long. Trimming removed 6 bases from V and 2 bases from J; junction bases left unmatched: 6.